A selection of T cell receptor beta chains follows, all from one sample in a study of naive and memory T cell subsets. MiXCR, applied by TCRdb to the UMI-ligation and nested PCR reads, yields one record per CDR3 protein. Here the sample spans 95,000 to 150,000 distinct CDR3 sequences, 35% to 40% being singletons. Sequencing input: central memory CD4+ T cells from blood. The receptor source for this set is a human donor in good health. The CDR3 runs from the conserved cysteine through the conserved F or W. A D gene is named only where the DNA matches it firmly. Expanded clones get a size class; other rows say once, few or many, or leave the size out.

TRBJ1-5 TRBV6-2/TRBV6-3 - TRBD1 13 CASRDSLNQPQHF
TRBJ2-7 TRBV27 - - 14 CASANGRGSYEQYF
TRBJ2-1 TRBV6-2/TRBV6-3 - TRBD2 18 CASSYALGTSGSGNEQFF
TRBJ1-2 TRBV20-1 - - 13 CSASSRDYYGYTF
TRBJ2-1 TRBV20-1 - TRBD2 15 CSARVPLAGHQQQFF
TRBJ1-1 TRBV20-1 - - 13 CSARGPGRTEAFF
TRBJ2-1 TRBV9 - TRBD1 15 CASSNLGTGLHEQFF
TRBJ1-2 TRBV29-1 few - 14 CSVDLFTGNYGYTF
TRBJ2-3 TRBV29-1 - - 12 CSVEAGLYTQYF
TRBJ2-5 TRBV20-1 - TRBD1 13 CSASRGRQETQYF